These 15 T cell receptor beta chains came from one sample sequenced in a study of cytomegalovirus exposure and HLA in healthy donors. 13 Jbeta primers and 60 Vbeta primers were used for the PCR. Measured with immunoSEQ multiplex PCR; TCRdb has only the in-frame clones, and not every one. The sample yields 100,000 to 150,000 clones, more than 9% seen once. What was sequenced was PBMCs. The source of these receptors is a woman aged 18-29 years in good health and CMV-seropositive.

There are a few counts of this clone. The identical CDR3 is also encoded by other nucleotide sequences in the sample. This chain uses TRBV11-3 with TRBJ2-1; 7 bases are shared with TRBD2. From germline, CDR1 is SGHNT and CDR2 YENEEA. V lost 0 bases, J lost 10 bases, and 6 bases stayed unmatched. The CDR3 runs to 14 residues. This chain's CDR3 is CASSLEGGSGEQFF. CDR3 DNA sequence: TGTGCCAGCAGCTTAGAAGGCGGGAGTGGAGAGCAGTTCTTC.

This chain connects TRBV6-6 to TRBJ1-1, with no clear D. The CDR3 covers 13 residues. From germline, CDR1 is MNHNY and CDR2 SVGAGI (reference sequence). Between the trimmed V and J ends, which lost 6 bases and 10 bases, there was a span of 18 bases. Here the CDR3 DNA reads TGTGCCAGCAGCGACTCCGGAAAACTAGGAGCTTTCTTT. Translating it yields CASSDSGKLGAFF.

This clone was recorded a few times. The chain has TRBV6-1 and TRBJ1-1; the D gene is possibly TRBD1 (6 bases). Trimming left V 6 bases short and J 1 base short, with 12 bases between. The CDR3 runs 14 residues. Germline CDR1 is MNHNS and CDR2 is SASEGT. CDR3 coding DNA: TGTGCCAGCAGAAACAGGGACACGAACACTGAAGCTTTCTTT. It specifies CASRNRDTNTEAFF.

The chain has TRBV13 and TRBJ2-7, with D possibly matching TRBD2 (5 bases). The germline gives CDR1 PRHDT, CDR2 FYEKMQ (reference sequence). CDR3 length equals 14 residues. Trimming took off 6 bases at V and 2 bases at J, with 14 bases between the two ends. The CDR3 DNA sequence: TGTGCCAGCAGTCCTGGGGAGATGGCCTACGAGCAGTACTTC. It translates to CASSPGEMAYEQYF.

This clone was counted between two and nine times. The genes are TRBV7-9 and TRBJ1-2; D unclear. Between the trimmed V and J ends, which lost 0 bases and 4 bases, there was a span of 12 bases. CDR3 size: 15 residues. Per the germline V gene, CDR1 is SEHNR and CDR2 is FQNEAQ (reference sequence). Written as DNA, the CDR3 is TGTGCCAGCAGCTTAGCGGGAGGTCGCTCCTATGGCTACACCTTC. It specifies CASSLAGGRSYGYTF.

This clone was observed a handful of times. The chain combines TRBV10-3 with TRBJ2-7; 10 nucleotides agree with TRBD2. CDR1 and CDR2 from the germline V gene are ENHRY and SYGVKD. V was pared by 8 bases and J by 7 bases, with 8 bases of the junction left unmatched. The CDR3 length is 13 residues. CDR3 sequence (DNA): TGTGCCATCTCTAGCGGGAGTACGAGGGAGCAGTACTTC. Translated, it gives CAISSGSTREQYF.

This chain uses TRBV11-3 with TRBJ2-2, with D maybe TRBD2 (5 bases). CDR1 is SGHNT and CDR2 is YENEEA in the germline V gene. The CDR3 runs 14 residues. V was trimmed by 8 bases and J by 4 bases, leaving 14 bases between them. CDR3 bases: TGTGCCAGCCGACTAATTTCGGGCACCGGGGAGCTGTTTTTT. It is translated as CASRLISGTGELFF. The complete variable domain, with remaining parts taken from reference TRBV11-3 and TRBJ2-2, reads EAGVVQSPRYKIIEKKQPVAFWCNPISGHNTLYWYLQNLGQGPELLIRYENEEAVDDSQLPKDRFSAERLKGVDSTLKIQPAELGDSAVYLCASRLISGTGELFFGEGSRLTVL.

This clone was detected a few times. The chain couples TRBV7-9 to TRBJ1-1; D gene ambiguous. CDR3 size: 14 residues. V was trimmed by 1 base and J by 5 bases, leaving 11 bases between them. Germline CDR1 SEHNR, CDR2 FQNEAQ (reference sequence). The CDR3 loop reads CASSLGRAETEAFF. The CDR3 nucleotides are TGTGCCAGCAGCTTAGGACGAGCGGAGACTGAAGCTTTCTTT.

This clone was observed a handful of times. The V and J genes are TRBV7-9 and TRBJ1-4, with 9 bases that match TRBD1. V gave up 4 bases and J gave up 5 bases; unmatched junction bases: 5. The V gene's germline CDR1 is SEHNR and CDR2 FQNEAQ (reference sequence). The CDR3 extends over 15 amino acids. The DNA for the CDR3 is TGTGCCAGCAGCTCGGGGGACAGGGCAAATGAAAAACTGTTTTTT. The encoded protein is CASSSGDRANEKLFF.

The sample holds a few counts of this clone. The V call is TRBV6-1, the J call TRBJ1-1; no clear D gene. The CDR3 covers 14 residues. Trimming removed 7 bases at V and 8 bases at J, with 20 bases between. Per germline, CDR1 MNHNS and CDR2 SASEGT. The CDR3 is CASTTGKFVGEAFF. The CDR3 DNA follows: TGTGCCAGCACCACCGGGAAATTTGTCGGGGAAGCTTTCTTT.

This chain joins TRBV27 and TRBJ2-7; D perhaps matches TRBD2 (6 bases). This CDR3 contains 15 residues. Trimming shortened V by 5 bases and J by 3 bases, and 17 bases separated the two germline ends. Per germline, CDR1 MNHEY and CDR2 SMNVEV (reference sequence). The CDR3 DNA is TGTGCCAGCAGTCCGTACCCGGGAGCCCACTACGAGCAGTACTTC. Its translation is CASSPYPGAHYEQYF.

This clone has more than one count but fewer than ten. The rearrangement joins TRBV11-2 to TRBJ1-1, with a possible D match to TRBD1 (6 bases). Trimming left V 3 bases short and J 0 bases short, with 14 bases between. CDR3 length equals 16 residues. Germline CDR1 is SGHAT and CDR2 is FQNNGV. The CDR3 reads CASSFRPDSMNTEAFF. CDR3 nucleotides: TGTGCCAGCAGCTTCCGGCCGGACAGCATGAACACTGAAGCTTTCTTT.

This clone was observed a handful of times. This chain links TRBV18 with TRBJ1-1; tentative D call: TRBD1 (5 bases). The CDR3 is 14 residues long. Trimming pared 2 bases from V and 1 base from J, leaving 8 bases between. CDR1 is KGHSH and CDR2 is LQKENI in the germline V gene. The CDR3 DNA reads TGTGCCAGCTCACCAACCCAGGGGAACACTGAAGCTTTCTTT. Its protein product is CASSPTQGNTEAFF.

This clone turned up a few times. This chain links TRBV6-5 with TRBJ1-5; D not certain. V was trimmed by 6 bases and J by 0 bases, leaving 6 bases between them. Per the germline V gene, CDR1 is MNHEY and CDR2 is SVGAGI. This CDR3 spans 13 amino acids. CDR3 in DNA: TGTGCCAGCAGCCAGAATAGCAATCAGCCCCAGCATTTT. Protein: CASSQNSNQPQHF.

This clone was seen a few times. This rearrangement joins TRBV7-6 to TRBJ1-2, with 9 bases matching TRBD1. After removal of 5 bases from V and 5 bases from J, the junction contained 3 bases not matched to a gene. The CDR3 runs to 13 residues. CDR1 and CDR2 (germline): SGHVS, FNYEAQ. CDR3 bases: TGTGCCAGCAGCCCGGGACAGGGATATGGCTACACCTTC. Its protein is CASSPGQGYGYTF.